This T cell receptor beta chain stems from a study of cytomegalovirus exposure and HLA in healthy donors. V shed 10 bases, J shed 4 bases, and the junction held 7 bases outside the gene matches. Germline CDR1 is LNHDA and CDR2 is SQIVND (reference sequence). There are 13 residues in the CDR3. A multiplex PCR was run with 60 Vbeta primers and 13 Jbeta primers. The method was immunoSEQ multiplex PCR; TCRdb's version includes in-frame clones alone and lacks a portion of them. The data show some 150,000 clones, with 75% to 85% seen just once and about 4.7% held by the top ten. The chain couples TRBV19 to TRBJ1-3; 7 nucleotides match TRBD1. The sequenced material came from PBMCs. The receptor was isolated from a man aged 30-40 years in good health and CMV-seronegative. CDR3 residues: CATSRDSGNTIYF. DNA of the CDR3: TGTGCCACTTCCCGGGACAGCGGAAACACCATATATTTT. Filled out from reference TRBV19 and TRBJ1-3, the complete variable domain reads DGGITQSPKYLFRKEGQNVTLSCEQNLNHDAMYWYRQDPGQGLRLIYYSQIVNDFQKGDIAEGYSVSREKKESFPLTVTSAQKNPTAFYLCATSRDSGNTIYFGEGSWLTVV.